This TCR beta chain was recovered during a study of T cell changes during pregnancy in multiple sclerosis. Germline values: CDR1 SEHNR, CDR2 FQNEAQ (reference sequence). V trimming: 5 bases; J trimming: 5 bases; junction bases outside the gene matches: 10. The CDR3 is 16 amino acids. Sequencing used immunoSEQ multiplex PCR; TCRdb keeps in-frame clones, though not all of them. The table shows approximately 43,000 clones, with about 92% occurring only once. There are a few counts of this clone. The input for sequencing was CD8+ T cells from peripheral blood mononuclear cells, taken in the first trimester of pregnancy. This rearrangement joins TRBV7-9 to TRBJ2-5; 11 nucleotides agree with TRBD2. This receptor was identified in a female donor with multiple sclerosis, enrolled in a pregnancy study. Here the CDR3 reads CASSASIAGGRETQYF. The DNA of the CDR3 is TGTGCCAGCAGCGCATCGATAGCGGGGGGGCGTGAGACCCAGTACTTC.